The 19 T cell receptor beta chains in this list originate from one sample, sequenced in a study of early T cells in non-severe SARS-CoV-2 infection. One entry per CDR3 protein results from TCRdb running MiXCR on the 5' RACE reads. Here the sample spans about 50,000 distinct CDR3 sequences, roughly 10% being singletons. The sample taken for sequencing was whole blood. These receptors were collected from an adult who was a healthcare worker with PCR-confirmed SARS-CoV-2 infection or an uninfected control (not recorded which).

The rearrangement links TRBV4-3 to TRBJ2-1; D remains unclear. Germline V gives CDR1 LGHNA, CDR2 YSLEER. V was cut by 1 base and J by 8 bases, with 15 bases left in between. The CDR3 contains 15 residues. CDR3 in amino acids: CASSQVQKGLDEQFF. CDR3 DNA: TGCGCCAGCAGCCAAGTCCAGAAGGGTCTAGATGAGCAGTTCTTC.

This clonotype was counted many times. This chain connects TRBV10-3 to TRBJ2-1; 11 positions agree with TRBD2. With V trimmed by 0 bases and J by 7 bases, 2 bases remained unmatched. The CDR3 is 15 residues long. CDR1 is ENHRY and CDR2 is SYGVKD in the germline V gene. The CDR3 DNA sequence: TGTGCCATCAGTGAGTCTGGGACTAGCGGAAATGAGCAGTTCTTC. Its protein is CAISESGTSGNEQFF.

About this clonotype: This may be a read error: a much more frequent sequence differs by one nucleotide. V is TRBV6-2 or TRBV6-3 and J is TRBJ1-6; D remains ambiguous. The CDR3 length is 15 residues. Trimming pared 2 bases from V and 11 bases from J, leaving 16 bases between. Per germline, CDR1 MNHEY and CDR2 SVGEGT. The CDR3 reads CASSYPEDTNTPLHF. CDR3 DNA: TGTGCCAGCAGTTACCCGGAAGACACCAATACACCCCTCCACTTT.

The sample holds many counts of this clonotype. The rearrangement links TRBV4-3 to TRBJ2-3; a possible D gene is TRBD2 (6 bases). Looked up from germline, CDR1 is LGHNA and CDR2 is YSLEER. The ends were cut back, 4 bases at V and 8 bases at J, with 16 bases in the middle. The CDR3 is 14 residues long. CDR3 residues: CASSPRDSRGTQYF. The CDR3 DNA reads as TGCGCCAGCAGCCCACGGGACTCGCGGGGTACGCAGTATTTT.

The chain uses TRBV9 and TRBJ2-7; D remains unclear. V was shortened by 0 bases and J by 3 bases, with 10 bases between the two germline ends. Germline V lookup: CDR1 SGDLS, CDR2 YYNGEE. The CDR3 spans 14 residues. CDR3 amino acids: CASSVAAENYEQYF. The CDR3 bases are TGTGCCAGCAGCGTAGCCGCAGAGAACTACGAGCAGTACTTC.

This clonotype was picked up many times. The J gene is TRBJ2-7, the V gene TRBV3-1; D uncertain. The CDR3 is 15 amino acids. Trimming stripped 3 bases from V and 0 bases from J, with 12 bases between. Germline V gene data show CDR1 as LGHDT and CDR2 as YNNKEL (reference sequence). The CDR3 is CASSHQARNSYEQYF. The CDR3 bases are TGTGCCAGCAGCCACCAAGCTCGAAACTCCTACGAGCAGTACTTC.

This clonotype was observed a handful of times. CDR3 loop: CASSEYASTGSGGYTF. In DNA form, the CDR3 reads TGTGCCAGCAGTGAATACGCTTCGACAGGGAGCGGAGGCTACACCTTC. V gene TRBV6-1 combines with J gene TRBJ1-2; 7 bases agree with TRBD1. The V gene end was trimmed by 2 bases and the J gene end by 8 bases; junction bases not matched to a gene: 14. The CDR3 is 16 amino acids. The germline CDR1 and CDR2 sequences are MNHNS and SASEGT.

This chain connects TRBV6-2 or TRBV6-3 to TRBJ2-7; 8 bases align to TRBD2. The J segment lost 0 bases and the V segment lost 2 bases, leaving 9 bases of the junction unmatched. CDR3 size: 17 residues. Germline V gene data show CDR1 as MNHEY and CDR2 as SVGEGT. The CDR3 sequence: CASSYLLSGTSSYEQYF. For the CDR3, the DNA is TGTGCCAGCAGTTACCTCCTTAGCGGGACCAGCTCCTACGAGCAGTACTTC.

The chain links TRBV30 to TRBJ2-1, with D perhaps matching TRBD1 (6 bases). From germline, CDR1 is GTSNPN and CDR2 SVGIG (reference sequence). The CDR3 runs 15 residues. V lost 2 bases and J 6 bases, leaving 17 bases between the germline ends. The CDR3 is CAWSYRENDVNEQFF. CDR3 nucleotides: TGTGCCTGGAGTTACAGGGAGAACGACGTCAATGAGCAGTTCTTC.

This sequence joins TRBV9 and TRBJ2-3; perhaps TRBD2 as D (6 bases). Germline values: CDR1 SGDLS, CDR2 YYNGEE. Between the trimmed V and J ends, which lost 4 bases and 0 bases, there was a span of 12 bases. This CDR3 contains 15 residues. CDR3 sequence: CASSKDGTSTDTQYF. The CDR3 DNA is TGTGCCAGCAGCAAAGACGGGACTAGCACAGATACGCAGTATTTT.

This clonotype was seen a few times. The V and J genes are TRBV20-1 and TRBJ2-7; TRBD1 agrees at 7 bases. V lost 1 base to trimming and J lost 0 bases; unmatched junction nucleotides: 6. This CDR3 comprises 15 residues. From germline, CDR1 is DFQATT and CDR2 SNEGSKA (reference sequence). The CDR3 protein is CSARGGTDFSYEQYF. The CDR3 DNA reads as TGCAGTGCTAGAGGAGGGACAGATTTCTCCTACGAGCAGTACTTC.

This clonotype appeared a few times. The rearrangement uses TRBV18 and TRBJ2-1, with TRBD2 matching 8 bases. Germline V lookup: CDR1 KGHSH, CDR2 LQKENI. J lost 5 bases, V lost 6 bases, and 21 bases had no gene match. This CDR3 has 19 amino acids. CDR3 sequence reads: CASSPGIGLAGRGNNEQFF. CDR3 coding DNA: TGTGCCAGCTCTCCTGGGATCGGATTAGCGGGACGTGGCAACAATGAGCAGTTCTTC.

The table lists this clonotype with many counts. The chain employs TRBV7-2 and TRBJ2-5; unclear D gene. Germline CDR1 SGHTA, CDR2 FQGNSA. Deletions cut 1 base from V and 5 bases from J, with 14 bases between. The CDR3 is made up of 15 amino acids. The CDR3 reads CASSLGNGFGETQYF. CDR3 nucleotide sequence: TGTGCCAGCAGCTTAGGGAACGGCTTTGGGGAGACCCAGTACTTC.

The V call is TRBV29-1, the J call TRBJ1-5; 7 bases align to TRBD1. The CDR3 is 13 residues long. The germline CDR1 and CDR2 sequences are SQVTM and ANQGSEA. The trim removed 4 bases at V and 1 base at J, leaving 1 base unmatched. The CDR3 sequence: CSVATGSNQPQHF. Written as DNA, the CDR3 is TGCAGCGTTGCGACAGGGAGCAATCAGCCCCAGCATTTT.

This clonotype was observed at least ten times. The rearrangement uses TRBV4-2 and TRBJ2-1; 8 nucleotides agree with TRBD2. The V gene's germline CDR1 is LGHNA and CDR2 YNFKEQ. V shed 0 bases and J 8 bases; nucleotides not matched to a gene: 6. CDR3 length: 15 residues. The CDR3 protein is CASSQEVRTSYEQFF. Here the CDR3 DNA reads TGTGCCAGCAGCCAAGAGGTTCGGACTAGCTATGAGCAGTTCTTC.

Ten or more counts support this clonotype. This sequence joins TRBV12-3 or TRBV12-4 and TRBJ2-3, with D perhaps matching TRBD1 or TRBD2 (5 bases each). V was shortened by 1 base and J by 9 bases, with 11 bases between the two germline ends. This CDR3 region has 13 residues. The CDR3 spells CASSLEGTGTQYF. In DNA form, the CDR3 reads TGTGCCAGCAGTTTAGAGGGGACCGGCACGCAGTATTTT.

V usage is TRBV7-2 and J usage is TRBJ1-2; D gene uncertain. Germline V gene data show CDR1 as SGHTA and CDR2 as FQGNSA. V lost 1 base, J lost 4 bases, and 7 bases lay in between. The CDR3 has 13 amino acids. The CDR3 sequence is CASSLGRSYGYTF. The CDR3 DNA reads TGTGCCAGCAGCTTAGGCCGGAGCTATGGCTACACCTTC.

This clonotype was seen a handful of times. The chain recombines TRBV5-1 with TRBJ2-5, with 7 nucleotides matching TRBD2. J gave up 5 bases and V 0 bases, and 10 bases lay outside the gene matches. Germline V gives CDR1 SGHRS, CDR2 YFSETQ. CDR3 length: 16 amino acids. CDR3 protein: CASSLGGAGDGETQYF. CDR3 coding DNA: TGCGCCAGCAGCTTGGGCGGGGCGGGAGACGGTGAGACCCAGTACTTC.

J is TRBJ2-5 and V is TRBV5-1; D remains ambiguous. V shed 2 bases and J shed 2 bases, with 7 bases lying between them. From germline, CDR1 is SGHRS and CDR2 YFSETQ. CDR3 length: 13 amino acids. CDR3 sequence (DNA): TGCGCCAGCAGCTTTCGCTCTCAAGAGACCCAGTACTTC. This sequence encodes CASSFRSQETQYF. The full variable domain, in which reference TRBV5-1 and TRBJ2-5 provide the parts outside the CDR3, is KAGVTQTPRYLIKTRGQQVTLSCSPISGHRSVSWYQQTPGQGLQFLFEYFSETQRNKGNFPGRFSGRQFSNSRSEMNVSTLELGDSALYLCASSFRSQETQYFGPGTRLLVL.